One sample yielded the 29 T cell receptor beta chains listed below, sequenced in a study of blood T cell repertoires in COVID-19. Using immunoSEQ multiplex PCR, the repertoire was profiled, and TCRdb retains in-frame clones only, with some absent. The data hold about 200,000 clones, with about 80% observed a single time. Sequenced material: PBMCs or T cells enriched from blood (not recorded which). The source of these receptors is a man between 35 and 55 years old who had recovered from COVID-19.

V is TRBV6-5 and J is TRBJ1-1; D is perhaps TRBD1 (6 bases). Germline V CDR1 and CDR2: MNHEY, SVGAGI. V gave up 4 bases and J gave up 1 base, with 13 bases separating them. The CDR3 runs to 15 residues. Here the CDR3 reads CASSSLWTANTEAFF. The DNA for the CDR3 is TGTGCCAGCAGTTCCTTATGGACAGCGAACACTGAAGCTTTCTTT.

The gene calls are TRBV28 and TRBJ1-3; 9 nucleotides match TRBD1. Germline CDR1 reads MDHEN; CDR2 reads SYDVKM. The CDR3 is 16 residues long. With 6 bases clipped from V and 0 bases from J, the junction kept 6 bases outside the gene matches. CDR3 loop: CASRGTGFPSGNTIYF. As DNA, the CDR3 is TGTGCCAGCAGGGGGACAGGGTTTCCCTCTGGAAACACCATATATTTT.

This chain uses TRBV2 with TRBJ1-2; D gene uncertain. CDR3 length: 14 amino acids. Trimming took 7 bases from V and 4 from J, leaving 16 bases between them. Germline V CDR1 and CDR2: SNHLY, FYNNEI. CDR3 loop: CASTRNDRTYGYTF. The CDR3, as DNA: TGTGCCAGCACCAGGAATGACCGTACCTATGGCTACACCTTC. Using reference TRBV2 and TRBJ1-2 for the parts outside the CDR3, the full variable domain is EPEVTQTPSHQVTQMGQEVILRCVPISNHLYFYWYRQILGQKVEFLVSFYNNEISEKSEIFDDQFSVERPDGSNFTLKIRSTKLEDSAMYFCASTRNDRTYGYTFGSGTRLTVV.

This clone appeared once. The chain employs TRBV3-1 (or the pseudogene TRBV3-2) and TRBJ2-6; D is uncertain. This CDR3 is 12 amino acids long. V lost 10 bases and J 1 base, leaving 5 bases between the germline ends. CDR1 and CDR2 (germline): LGHDT, YNNKEL (reference sequence). The CDR3 protein is CATGSGANVLTF. Here the CDR3 DNA reads TGTGCCACCGGGTCTGGGGCCAACGTCCTGACTTTC.

The gene calls are TRBV5-6 and TRBJ1-1; D is uncertain. The CDR3 covers 13 residues. Germline V CDR1 and CDR2: SGHDT, YYEEEE. Trimming shortened V by 0 bases and J by 4 bases, and 7 bases separated the two germline ends. DNA of the CDR3: TGTGCCAGCAGCTTGGGGCTGATCACTGAAGCTTTCTTT. Translated, it gives CASSLGLITEAFF.

CDR3 loop: CASSLGTGRTGELFF. The CDR3, as DNA: TGTGCCAGCAGCTTGGGGACAGGTCGAACCGGGGAGCTGTTTTTT. V gene TRBV11-1 combines with J gene TRBJ2-2; TRBD1 matches 8 bases. CDR3 length: 15 amino acids. CDR1 SGHAT and CDR2 FQDESV come from the germline V gene (reference sequence). After removal of 3 bases from V and 5 bases from J, the junction contained 5 bases not matched to a gene.

The chain recombines TRBV5-4 with TRBJ2-7; D may be TRBD1 (6 bases). CDR3 length equals 13 residues. The ends were cut back, 5 bases at V and 9 bases at J, with 18 bases in the middle. CDR1 is SGHNT, CDR2 YYREEE, per germline (reference sequence). The CDR3 DNA reads TGTGCCAGCAGTTTTGATCCTGGGGGCGGGCAGTACTTC. It codes for CASSFDPGGGQYF.

This clone appeared a few times. The V gene is TRBV15, the J gene TRBJ2-5, with D maybe TRBD2 (5 bases). Germline values: CDR1 LNHNV, CDR2 YYDKDF (reference sequence). V was trimmed by 0 bases and J by 4 bases, leaving 12 bases between them. There are 15 residues in the CDR3. For the CDR3, the DNA is TGTGCCACCAGCAGAGATAGGTCTCGGGGAGAGACCCAGTACTTC. This sequence encodes CATSRDRSRGETQYF.

The J gene is TRBJ1-2, the V gene TRBV19, with TRBD1 matching 8 bases. CDR3 length: 14 residues. The V and J ends lost 4 bases and 7 bases, in that order; junction bases with no gene match: 8. Germline lookup yields CDR1 LNHDA and CDR2 SQIVND (reference sequence). The CDR3 region is CASSTWTGLAGYTF. The CDR3 DNA sequence: TGTGCCAGTAGTACCTGGACAGGGCTGGCTGGCTACACCTTC.

The V and J genes are TRBV30 and TRBJ1-5, with D uncertain. The CDR3 spans 13 residues. Germline V lookup: CDR1 GTSNPN, CDR2 SVGIG (reference sequence). V was pared by 2 bases and J by 4 bases, with 9 bases between. DNA of the CDR3: TGTGCCTGGAGTCTTAAGGAGAATCAGCCCCAGCATTTT. This translates into CAWSLKENQPQHF. The full variable domain, rest sourced from reference TRBV30 and TRBJ1-5, is SQTIHQWPATLVQPVGSPLSLECTVEGTSNPNLYWYRQAAGRGLQLLFYSVGIGQISSEVPQNLSASRPQDRQFILSSKKLLLSDSGFYLCAWSLKENQPQHFGDGTRLSIL.

This clone has just one count. The chain uses TRBV6-6 and TRBJ1-1; the D is unclear. V was pared by 6 bases and J by 2 bases, with 10 bases between. Germline V CDR1 and CDR2: MNHNY, SVGAGI (reference sequence). The CDR3 runs 13 residues. The chain's CDR3 is CASRPNSNTEAFF. The CDR3 coding sequence is TGTGCCAGCAGACCTAACTCAAACACTGAAGCTTTCTTT.

CDR3 nucleotides: TGTGCCAGCAGCTTTGGCAGGGGTGGCCCTGGAAACACCATATATTTT. It translates to CASSFGRGGPGNTIYF. The rearrangement joins TRBV7-2 to TRBJ1-3, with D maybe TRBD1 (6 bases). V was pared by 3 bases and J by 2 bases, with 14 bases between. Germline-derived CDR1 and CDR2 are SGHTA and FQGNSA. CDR3 length: 16 amino acids.

V gene TRBV4-2 combines with J gene TRBJ1-2; possibly TRBD1 for D (6 bases). Per germline, CDR1 LGHNA and CDR2 YNFKEQ. This CDR3 is 16 amino acids long. V gave up 2 bases and J gave up 3 bases, with 16 bases separating them. DNA for the CDR3: TGTGCCAGCAGCCAACAGGGGTTTGGGCGAGACTATGGCTACACCTTC. This translates into CASSQQGFGRDYGYTF.

This chain links TRBV6-2 or TRBV6-3 with TRBJ1-1, with 7 bases matching TRBD1. The CDR3 is 16 residues long. Germline V lookup: CDR1 MNHEY, CDR2 SVGEGT. V trimming: 6 bases; J trimming: 7 bases; junction bases outside the gene matches: 17. CDR3 in amino acids: CASSATRTGGWIEAFF. CDR3 DNA: TGTGCCAGCAGCGCAACAAGGACAGGCGGATGGATTGAAGCTTTCTTT.

The chain employs TRBV6-6 and TRBJ1-1; TRBD1 matches at 7 bases. CDR1 and CDR2 from the germline V gene are MNHNY and SVGAGI (reference sequence). The CDR3 sequence is 15 residues long. V gave up 2 bases and J gave up 3 bases; unmatched junction bases: 6. The CDR3 sequence: CASSYGGQPDTEAFF. The DNA of the CDR3 is TGTGCCAGCAGTTACGGGGGACAGCCGGACACTGAAGCTTTCTTT.

The chain carries TRBV28 and TRBJ1-2, with 7 bases matching TRBD1. Germline loops: CDR1 MDHEN, CDR2 SYDVKM. The CDR3 consists of 14 residues. Germline trimming cut 1 base from V and 9 bases from J; bases unmatched to any gene: 8. The CDR3 nucleotides are TGTGCCAGCAGTTTATTGGGGGCAGGGGGTAGCTACACCTTC. It encodes CASSLLGAGGSYTF.

The gene calls are TRBV15 and TRBJ2-7, with 8 positions matching TRBD2. CDR1 is LNHNV, CDR2 YYDKDF, per germline (reference sequence). Unmatched junction bases numbered 12, after V lost 0 bases and J lost 5 bases. CDR3 length: 17 residues. The CDR3, as DNA: TGTGCCACCAGCAGAGATATCCGCGGGGGGATTCTCAACGAGCAGTACTTC. Translation: CATSRDIRGGILNEQYF.

The table lists this clone with a few counts. The same CDR3 also results from other DNA sequences found in this sample. V and J are TRBV3-1 (or the pseudogene TRBV3-2) and TRBJ1-2, with D possibly matching TRBD1 (5 bases). The CDR3 totals 16 residues. Germline V gives CDR1 LGHDT, CDR2 YNNKEL (reference sequence). V shed 0 bases and J shed 4 bases, with 15 bases lying between them. This chain's CDR3 is CASSQEALQGSYGYTF. CDR3 DNA sequence: TGTGCCAGCAGCCAAGAGGCTCTCCAGGGAAGCTATGGCTACACCTTC.

V is TRBV5-1 and J is TRBJ2-2, with TRBD1 matching 7 bases. The CDR3 has 16 residues. V lost 1 base, J lost 1 base, and 4 bases stayed unmatched. Germline CDR1 SGHRS, CDR2 YFSETQ. The CDR3 coding sequence is TGCGCCAGCAGCTTGAAGGGGGCCAAGAACACCGGGGAGCTGTTTTTT. This sequence encodes CASSLKGAKNTGELFF.

The rearrangement links TRBV28 to TRBJ1-6; 9 bases match TRBD1. Germline loops: CDR1 MDHEN, CDR2 SYDVKM. The CDR3 extends over 14 amino acids. With V trimmed by 4 bases and J by 10 bases, 5 bases remained unmatched. CDR3 in DNA: TGTGCCAGCAGTTCGGGACAGGGCAACTCACCCCTCCACTTT. Its protein product is CASSSGQGNSPLHF.

The chain couples TRBV5-4 to TRBJ1-2, with TRBD1 matching 9 bases. With V trimmed by 0 bases and J by 4 bases, 7 bases remained unmatched. CDR1 and CDR2 from the germline V gene are SGHNT and YYREEE (reference sequence). The CDR3 consists of 16 residues. The CDR3 bases are TGTGCCAGCAGCTTGGTTTCCGGACAGGGGACCTATGGCTACACCTTC. It specifies CASSLVSGQGTYGYTF.

The V and J genes are TRBV6-5 and TRBJ1-5; D is unclear. V shed 11 bases and J shed 3 bases, with 14 bases lying between them. Germline V CDR1 and CDR2: MNHEY, SVGAGI. This CDR3 contains 13 residues. The CDR3 is CAGAAGNNQPQHF. The CDR3 DNA is TGTGCCGGAGCGGCTGGAAACAATCAGCCCCAGCATTTT.

The rearrangement joins TRBV4-3 to TRBJ1-2; 7 bases are a match to TRBD1. The CDR3 length is 15 residues. V shed 1 base, J shed 8 bases, and the junction held 10 bases outside the gene matches. Germline assignment: CDR1 LGHNA and CDR2 YSLEER. The CDR3, as DNA: TGCGCCAGCAGCCAAGCGGCTACAGGGGTGGAAGGCTACACCTTC. It codes for CASSQAATGVEGYTF.

V usage is TRBV7-2 and J usage is TRBJ2-6; weak D call: TRBD1 (5 bases). Germline CDR1 is SGHTA and CDR2 is FQGNSA. Trimming cost V 7 bases and J 1 base, with 17 bases left between them. The CDR3 covers 17 residues. For the CDR3, the DNA is TGTGCCAGCAAGCCTACAGGTTTAATGTCTGGGGCCAACGTCCTGACTTTC. It is translated as CASKPTGLMSGANVLTF.

A note on this clone: In the same sample, other DNA sequences code for this CDR3. The rearrangement links TRBV5-1 to TRBJ1-2; TRBD1 agrees at 7 bases. The CDR3 is made up of 13 amino acids. Trimming at V came to 0 bases and at J to 4 bases, leaving 0 bases not matched to a gene. Germline V gene data show CDR1 as SGHRS and CDR2 as YFSETQ. CDR3 coding DNA: TGCGCCAGCAGCTTGGACAGGGGCTATGGCTACACCTTC. It specifies CASSLDRGYGYTF.

This chain connects TRBV5-1 to TRBJ1-3; no definite D call. Germline loops: CDR1 SGHRS, CDR2 YFSETQ. V lost 7 bases and J lost 0, with 14 bases in between. This CDR3 contains 15 residues. The CDR3 protein is CASSLDSISGNTIYF. The CDR3 nucleotides are TGCGCCAGCTCCCTTGATAGTATCTCTGGAAACACCATATATTTT.

This chain joins TRBV28 and TRBJ2-7, with 12 bases matching TRBD2. Germline CDR1 reads MDHEN; CDR2 reads SYDVKM. The CDR3 has 14 amino acids. The J segment lost 2 bases and the V segment lost 6 bases, leaving 2 bases of the junction unmatched. CDR3 nucleotides: TGTGCCAGCAGCCGACTAGCGGGGGCCTACGAGCAGTACTTC. It specifies CASSRLAGAYEQYF.

The count of this clone is one. The chain is built from TRBV5-8 and TRBJ1-5, with a possible D match to TRBD1 (5 bases). This CDR3 comprises 16 residues. Germline CDR1 is SGHTS and CDR2 is YDEGEE. V was shortened by 0 bases and J by 1 base, with 11 bases between the two germline ends. The CDR3 DNA sequence: TGTGCCAGCAGCTTGGTTCAGGGTAGGAGCAATCAGCCCCAGCATTTT. It encodes CASSLVQGRSNQPQHF.

This clone appeared a single time. V usage is TRBV28 and J usage is TRBJ1-6; maybe TRBD1 (5 bases). The CDR3 extends over 12 amino acids. Germline lookup yields CDR1 MDHEN and CDR2 SYDVKM. The germline V and J ends were trimmed by 6 bases and 10 bases, with 10 bases remaining between them. CDR3 sequence: CASSRVRSPLHF. In DNA form, the CDR3 reads TGTGCCAGCAGCAGGGTGCGCTCACCCCTCCACTTT.